Below, one T cell receptor (beta chain) is given with its context. Other DNA sequences in this specimen translate into the identical CDR3. The sample belongs to a study of control samples from healthy donors and cancer patients. The protocol was immunoSEQ multiplex PCR, while the TCRdb copy is restricted to in-frame clones and leaves out a portion. Among about 160,000 clones listed, about 93% were seen once. V was shortened by 3 bases and J by 4 bases, with 7 bases between the two germline ends. Germline V CDR1 and CDR2: MNHEY, SVGAGI. CDR3 length: 13 amino acids. Sequenced material: blood. The clonotype was recovered from a woman aged 55-70 years in good health. This chain joins TRBV6-5 and TRBJ1-5; D is perhaps TRBD1 (6 bases). The CDR3 nucleotides read TGTGCCAGCAGTTATAGGGGGAATCAGCCCCAGCATTTT. Encoded protein: CASSYRGNQPQHF.